This TCR beta chain was identified during a study of cytomegalovirus exposure and HLA in healthy donors. Whole-study findings and limits: Per a later analysis, HLA-associated TCR beta chains showed more clonal expansion than other, equally common TCR beta chains. In a later analysis, CMV-associated beta chains were mostly HLA-associated, it appeared. About 87% or about 30% of the time was how often most TCR beta V segments were productive, according to an earlier analysis.

In regard to this clone: Its antigen is still unknown.

The PCR had 60 Vbeta and 13 Jbeta primers. As processed by the authors: Later, an analysis found 75 million to 90 million unique TCR beta chains, and 9.5 million to 12 million of these were shared. TCRdb's table, derived via immunoSEQ multiplex PCR, lists solely in-frame clones and lacks some. The D gene and trimming were derived from the DNA, and the V and J assignments and clone size from that table. Found here are 35,000 to 40,000 clones, 70% to 75% of them singletons; the top ten hold 6.3%. Germline-derived CDR1 and CDR2 are SGHTA and FQGNSA. The CDR3 contains 15 residues. Trimming left V 1 base short and J 4 bases short, with 11 bases between.

Sequencing was performed on PBMCs. The source is a man between 25 and 39 years old in good health and CMV-seronegative. The genes are TRBV7-2 and TRBJ1-3; no reliable D call. The CDR3 spells CASSLEAGLGNTIYF. CDR3 sequence (DNA): TGTGCCAGCAGCTTAGAAGCCGGGTTGGGAAACACCATATATTTT.